This T cell receptor (beta chain) was recorded in a study of OX40 agonist ivuxolimab in advanced cancers. Study in general: Patients received the agonistic anti-OX40 (CD134) antibody ivuxolimab. Dose-escalation cases comprised hepatocellular carcinoma, melanoma, renal cell or head and neck cancer. Participants, 65% to 85% male, averaged roughly 60 years of age, ranging from about 23 to 80. Past anti-PD-1, anti-PD-L1 or anti-CTLA-4 therapy was accepted, and approximately 37% had received some.

Data came from immunoSEQ multiplex PCR; TCRdb stores just in-frame clones and leaves some out. Seen here are approximately 100,000 clones, around 88% observed once, and the top ten hold 0.4% to 0.65%. Germline lookup yields CDR1 KGHSH and CDR2 LQKENI. This CDR3 contains 13 residues. The V end was cut by 1 base, the J end by 1 base, with 1 base between. Sample: CD4+ or CD8+ T cells sorted from blood, taken in a trial of the OX40 agonist ivuxolimab. The source of this sequence is an adult with an advanced solid tumor such as melanoma, head and neck, liver or kidney cancer. The chain uses TRBV18 and TRBJ2-2; D call uncertain. This CDR3 is CASSPLNTGELFF. The CDR3 coding sequence is TGTGCCAGCTCACCACTGAACACCGGGGAGCTGTTTTTT. The full variable domain, completed using reference TRBV18 and TRBJ2-2, is NAGVMQNPRHLVRRRGQEARLRCSPMKGHSHVYWYRQLPEEGLKFMVYLQKENIIDESGMPKERFSAEFPKEGPSILRIQQVVRGDSAAYFCASSPLNTGELFFGEGSRLTVL.